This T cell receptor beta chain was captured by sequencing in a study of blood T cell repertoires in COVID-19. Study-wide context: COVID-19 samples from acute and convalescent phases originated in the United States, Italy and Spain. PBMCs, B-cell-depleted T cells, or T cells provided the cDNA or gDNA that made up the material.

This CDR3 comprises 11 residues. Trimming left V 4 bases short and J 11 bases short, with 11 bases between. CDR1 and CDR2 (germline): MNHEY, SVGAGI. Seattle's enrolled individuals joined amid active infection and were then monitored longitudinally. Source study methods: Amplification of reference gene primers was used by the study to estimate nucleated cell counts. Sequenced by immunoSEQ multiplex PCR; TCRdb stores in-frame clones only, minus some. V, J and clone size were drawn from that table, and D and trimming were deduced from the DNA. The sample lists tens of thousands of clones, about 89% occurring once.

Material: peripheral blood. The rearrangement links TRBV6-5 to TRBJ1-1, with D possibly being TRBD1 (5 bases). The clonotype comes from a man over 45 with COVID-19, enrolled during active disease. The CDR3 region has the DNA TGTGCCAGCAGTTCAGGGATTGCGGCTTTCTTT. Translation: CASSSGIAAFF.